This TCR beta chain originates from a study of a mutant IDH1 vaccine in newly diagnosed glioma. TCRdb's copy holds only in-frame clones and misses some; the assay was immunoSEQ multiplex PCR. The repertoire has tens of thousands of clones, roughly 80% of them found once; the top ten carry approximately 8%. Time point defined: week 23, last vaccination. A 20-mer mutant IDH1 peptide at 300 ug was injected subcutaneously with topical imiquimod. Details on this clone: What it binds is unknown.

V dropped 5 bases and J dropped 3; count of bases not matched to a gene: 18. In germline, CDR1 is SGHNT, CDR2 YENEEA. The CDR3 has 19 residues. The sequence came from a woman between 18 and 30 years old with glioma. This material consisted of PBMCs, taken from a glioma patient whose treatment included an IDH1 peptide vaccine. The chain has TRBV11-3 and TRBJ2-7; 11 nucleotides align to TRBD1. CDR3 loop: CASSPRTGGGRRPYYEQYF. The CDR3 nucleotides are TGTGCCAGCAGCCCTCGGACAGGGGGCGGGAGGCGCCCTTACTACGAGCAGTACTTC.